The clone carrying this T cell receptor (beta chain) was recorded many times. Its cognate antigen is unknown. This sample stems from a study of CD8 T cells in ankylosing spondylitis. Deletions cut 0 bases from V and 1 base from J, with 7 bases between. CDR1 is SGDLS and CDR2 is YYNGEE in the germline V gene. The CDR3 spans 14 residues. Study-level points and caveats: Apparently characteristic of ankylosing spondylitis blood was a TCR beta motif (fewer than 10 highly homologous variants). From matched ankylosing spondylitis synovial fluid, disease-linked clones were reportedly recovered at significantly enriched levels. In reactive arthritis synovial fluid and blood, some motif variants had been reported before.

As the method for making TCR beta libraries, quantitative 5'-RACE with molecular barcodes was used. From the 5' RACE reads, TCRdb called clonotypes with MiXCR, one entry per CDR3 protein. The data hold about 100,000 distinct CDR3 sequences, with about 8.8% observed a single time. The chain carries TRBV9 and TRBJ1-1, with D possibly TRBD1 on 6 matching bases. The material sequenced was blood, either unsorted or a sorted T cell fraction (not recorded which). The TCR originated in a male donor with ankylosing spondylitis or in good health (not recorded which). CDR3 loop: CASSVADRNTEAFF. CDR3 sequence (DNA): TGTGCCAGCAGCGTAGCGGACAGGAACACTGAAGCTTTCTTT. Full variable domain (remainder filled in from reference TRBV9 and TRBJ1-1): DSGVTQTPKHLITATGQRVTLRCSPRSGDLSVYWYQQSLDQGLQFLIQYYNGEERAKGNILERFSAQQFPDLHSELNLSSLELGDSALYFCASSVADRNTEAFFGQGTRLTVV.